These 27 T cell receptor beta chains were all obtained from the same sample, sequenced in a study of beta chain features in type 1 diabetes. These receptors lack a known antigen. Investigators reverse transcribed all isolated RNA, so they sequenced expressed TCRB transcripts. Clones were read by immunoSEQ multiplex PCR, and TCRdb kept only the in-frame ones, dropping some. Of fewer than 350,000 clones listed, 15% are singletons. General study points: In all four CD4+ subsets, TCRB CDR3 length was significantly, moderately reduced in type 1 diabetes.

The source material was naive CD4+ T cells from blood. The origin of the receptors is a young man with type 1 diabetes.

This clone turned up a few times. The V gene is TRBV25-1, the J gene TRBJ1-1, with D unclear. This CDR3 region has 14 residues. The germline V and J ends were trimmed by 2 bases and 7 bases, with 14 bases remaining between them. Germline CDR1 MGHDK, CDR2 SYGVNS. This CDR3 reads CASSETSGSGEAFF. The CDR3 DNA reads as TGTGCCAGCAGTGAAACTAGCGGTTCGGGTGAAGCTTTCTTT.

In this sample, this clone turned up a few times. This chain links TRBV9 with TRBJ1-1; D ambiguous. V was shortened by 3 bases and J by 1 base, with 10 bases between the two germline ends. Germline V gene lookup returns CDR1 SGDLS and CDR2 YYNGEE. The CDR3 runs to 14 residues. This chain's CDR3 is CASSATPENTEAFF. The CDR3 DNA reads TGTGCCAGCAGCGCGACACCGGAGAACACTGAAGCTTTCTTT.

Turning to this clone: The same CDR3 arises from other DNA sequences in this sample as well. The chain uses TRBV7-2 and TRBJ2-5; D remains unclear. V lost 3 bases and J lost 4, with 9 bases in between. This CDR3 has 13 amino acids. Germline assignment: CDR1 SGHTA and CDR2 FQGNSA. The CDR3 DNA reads TGTGCCAGCAGCTTGGGCGCGCGAGAGACCCAGTACTTC. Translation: CASSLGARETQYF.

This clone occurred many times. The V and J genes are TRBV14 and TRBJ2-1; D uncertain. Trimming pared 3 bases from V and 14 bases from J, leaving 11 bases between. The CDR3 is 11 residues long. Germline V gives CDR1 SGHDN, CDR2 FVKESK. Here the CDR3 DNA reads TGTGCCAGCAGCCAGTACGAACTTAAGTTCTTC. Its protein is CASSQYELKFF.

The CDR3 DNA reads TGTGCCAGCAGCTTAGATGGGCTTGGGCATGTAGGTGAAAAACTGTTTTTT. This gives the protein CASSLDGLGHVGEKLFF. V and J are TRBV11-2 and TRBJ1-4; D is ambiguous. Trimming took off 0 bases at V and 7 bases at J, with 18 bases between the two ends. Looked up from germline, CDR1 is SGHAT and CDR2 is FQNNGV. The CDR3 contains 17 residues.

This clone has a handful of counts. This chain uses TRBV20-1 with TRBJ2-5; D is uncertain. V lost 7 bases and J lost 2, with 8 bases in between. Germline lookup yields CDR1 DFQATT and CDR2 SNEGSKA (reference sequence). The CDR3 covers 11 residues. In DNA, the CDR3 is TGCAGTGGGGCTCCACAAGAGACCCAGTACTTC. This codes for CSGAPQETQYF.

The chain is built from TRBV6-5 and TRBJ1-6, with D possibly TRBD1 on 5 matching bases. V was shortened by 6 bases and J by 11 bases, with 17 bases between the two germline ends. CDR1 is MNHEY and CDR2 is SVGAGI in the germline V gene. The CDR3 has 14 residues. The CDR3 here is CASREPGRGTPLHF. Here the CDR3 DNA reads TGTGCCAGCAGGGAACCGGGGCGGGGGACACCCCTCCACTTT.

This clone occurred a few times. The CDR3 sequence is CASMSPDLRGLYEQYF. CDR3 nucleotide sequence: TGTGCCAGCATGTCGCCGGACCTCAGGGGGTTGTACGAGCAGTACTTC. The chain links TRBV28 to TRBJ2-7, with 7 bases that match TRBD1. V dropped 7 bases and J dropped 4; count of bases not matched to a gene: 16. CDR1 and CDR2 (germline): MDHEN, SYDVKM. This CDR3 has 16 residues.

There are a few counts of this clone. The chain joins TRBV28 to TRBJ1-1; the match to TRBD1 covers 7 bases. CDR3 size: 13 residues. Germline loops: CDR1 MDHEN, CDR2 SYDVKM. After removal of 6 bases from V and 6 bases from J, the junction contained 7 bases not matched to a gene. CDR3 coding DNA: TGTGCCAGCAGATCCGGGACAGTCCCTGAAGCTTTCTTT. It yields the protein CASRSGTVPEAFF.

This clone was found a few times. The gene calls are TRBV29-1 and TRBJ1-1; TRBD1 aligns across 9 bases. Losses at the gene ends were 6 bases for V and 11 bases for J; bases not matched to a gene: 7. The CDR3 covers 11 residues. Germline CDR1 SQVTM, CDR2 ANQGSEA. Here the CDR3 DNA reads TGCAGCGTGGGAGGGACAGGGCGGGCTTTCTTT. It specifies CSVGGTGRAFF.

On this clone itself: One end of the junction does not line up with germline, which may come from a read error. The CDR3 sequence is CASSSTGGRSMIF. The CDR3 nucleotides read TGTGCCAGCAGCTCGACAGGGGGTCGTTCCATGATCTTC. J is TRBJ2-1 and V is TRBV7-2; 9 bases map to TRBD1. The CDR3 totals 13 residues. Germline CDR1 and CDR2: SGHTA and FQGNSA.

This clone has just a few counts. The CDR3 region is CASSLVDEQFF. CDR3 bases: TGCGCCAGCAGCTTGGTCGATGAGCAGTTCTTC. The chain uses TRBV5-1 and TRBJ2-1; D is unclear. Germline CDR1 and CDR2: SGHRS and YFSETQ. CDR3 length: 11 amino acids. The V end was cut by 0 bases, the J end by 8 bases, with 3 bases between.

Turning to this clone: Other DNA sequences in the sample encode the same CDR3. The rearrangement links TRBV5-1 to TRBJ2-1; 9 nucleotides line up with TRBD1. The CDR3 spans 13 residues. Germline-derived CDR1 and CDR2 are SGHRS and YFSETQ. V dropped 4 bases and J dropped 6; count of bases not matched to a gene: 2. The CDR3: CASSVGQGNEQFF. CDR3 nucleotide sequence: TGCGCCAGCAGCGTGGGACAGGGCAATGAGCAGTTCTTC.

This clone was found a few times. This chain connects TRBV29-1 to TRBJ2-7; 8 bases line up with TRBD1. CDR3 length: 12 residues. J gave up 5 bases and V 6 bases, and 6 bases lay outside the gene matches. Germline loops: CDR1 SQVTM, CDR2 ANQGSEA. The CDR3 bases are TGCAGCGTCGAACCACAGGGGGACGAGCAGTACTTC. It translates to CSVEPQGDEQYF.

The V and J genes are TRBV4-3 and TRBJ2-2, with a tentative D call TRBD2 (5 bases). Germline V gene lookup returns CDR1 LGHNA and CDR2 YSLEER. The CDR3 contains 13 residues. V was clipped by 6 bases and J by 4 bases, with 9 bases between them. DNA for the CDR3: TGCGCCAGCAGTCCGGAGGTCACCGGGGAGCTGTTTTTT. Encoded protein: CASSPEVTGELFF.

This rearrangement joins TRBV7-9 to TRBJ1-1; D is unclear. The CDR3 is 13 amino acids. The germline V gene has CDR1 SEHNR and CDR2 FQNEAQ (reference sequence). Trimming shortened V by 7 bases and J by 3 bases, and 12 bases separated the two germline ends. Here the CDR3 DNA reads TGTGCCAGCACCCTAACGAGGGACACTGAAGCTTTCTTT. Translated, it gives CASTLTRDTEAFF.

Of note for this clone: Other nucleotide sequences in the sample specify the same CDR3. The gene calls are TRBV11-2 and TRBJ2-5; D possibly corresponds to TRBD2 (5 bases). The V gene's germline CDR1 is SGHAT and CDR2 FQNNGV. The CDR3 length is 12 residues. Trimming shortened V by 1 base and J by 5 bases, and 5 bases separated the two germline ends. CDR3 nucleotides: TGTGCCAGCAGCTTAGGGAGGGAGACCCAGTACTTC. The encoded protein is CASSLGRETQYF.

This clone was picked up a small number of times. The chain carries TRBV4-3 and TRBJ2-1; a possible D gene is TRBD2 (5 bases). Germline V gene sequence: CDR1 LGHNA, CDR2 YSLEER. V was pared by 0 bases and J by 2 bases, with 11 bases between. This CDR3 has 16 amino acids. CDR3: CASSQDPFGAYNEQFF. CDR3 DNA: TGCGCCAGCAGCCAAGATCCCTTCGGGGCCTACAATGAGCAGTTCTTC.

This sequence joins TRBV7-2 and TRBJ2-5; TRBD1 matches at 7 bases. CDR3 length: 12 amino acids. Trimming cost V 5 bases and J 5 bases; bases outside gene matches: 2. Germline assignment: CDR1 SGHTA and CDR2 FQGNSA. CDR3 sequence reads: CASSPDRETQYF. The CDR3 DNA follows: TGTGCCAGCAGCCCGGACAGGGAGACCCAGTACTTC.

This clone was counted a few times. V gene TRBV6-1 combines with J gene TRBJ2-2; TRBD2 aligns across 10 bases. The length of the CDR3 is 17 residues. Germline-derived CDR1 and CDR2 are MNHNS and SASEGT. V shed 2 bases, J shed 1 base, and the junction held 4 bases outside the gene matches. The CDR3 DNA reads TGTGCCAGCAGTGAACTAGCGGGGGCTATGAACACCGGGGAGCTGTTTTTT. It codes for CASSELAGAMNTGELFF.

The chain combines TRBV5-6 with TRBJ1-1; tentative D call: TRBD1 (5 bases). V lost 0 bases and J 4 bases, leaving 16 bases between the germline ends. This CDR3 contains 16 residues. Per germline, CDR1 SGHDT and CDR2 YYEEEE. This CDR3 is CASSLEGAGAGTEAFF. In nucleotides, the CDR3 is TGTGCCAGCAGCTTGGAAGGGGCTGGAGCGGGCACTGAAGCTTTCTTT.

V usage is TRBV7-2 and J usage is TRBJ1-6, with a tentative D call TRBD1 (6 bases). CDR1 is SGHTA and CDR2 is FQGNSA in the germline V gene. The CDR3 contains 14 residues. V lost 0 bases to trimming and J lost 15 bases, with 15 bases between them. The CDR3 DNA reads TGTGCCAGCAGCTTAGCCCTACAGGGTCCGGGCCTCCACTTT. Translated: CASSLALQGPGLHF.

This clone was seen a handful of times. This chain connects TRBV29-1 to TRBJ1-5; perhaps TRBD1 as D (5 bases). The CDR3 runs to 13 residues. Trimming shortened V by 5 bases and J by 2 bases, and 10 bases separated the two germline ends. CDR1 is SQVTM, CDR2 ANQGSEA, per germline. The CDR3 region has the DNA TGCAGCGTTCGCAGGGATGGCAATCAGCCCCAGCATTTT. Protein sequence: CSVRRDGNQPQHF.

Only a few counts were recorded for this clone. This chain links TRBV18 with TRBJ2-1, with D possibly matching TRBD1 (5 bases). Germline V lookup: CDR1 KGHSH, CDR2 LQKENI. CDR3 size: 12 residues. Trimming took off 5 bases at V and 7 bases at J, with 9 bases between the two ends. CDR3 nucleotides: TGTGCCAGCTCAGAAGACAGAAATGAGCAGTTCTTC. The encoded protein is CASSEDRNEQFF.

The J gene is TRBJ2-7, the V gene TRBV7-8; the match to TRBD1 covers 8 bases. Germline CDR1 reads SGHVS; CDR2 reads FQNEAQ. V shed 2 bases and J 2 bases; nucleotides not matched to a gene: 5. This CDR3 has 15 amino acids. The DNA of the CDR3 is TGTGCCAGCAGCTTAAGGACAGGGCTGGCCTACGAGCAGTACTTC. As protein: CASSLRTGLAYEQYF.

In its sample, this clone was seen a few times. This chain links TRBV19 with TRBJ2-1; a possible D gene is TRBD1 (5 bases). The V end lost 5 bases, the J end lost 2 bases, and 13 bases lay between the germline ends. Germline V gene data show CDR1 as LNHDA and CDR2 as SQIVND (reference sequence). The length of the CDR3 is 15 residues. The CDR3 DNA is TGTGCCAGTAGTGAACAGGTTCCACCCTACAATGAGCAGTTCTTC. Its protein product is CASSEQVPPYNEQFF.

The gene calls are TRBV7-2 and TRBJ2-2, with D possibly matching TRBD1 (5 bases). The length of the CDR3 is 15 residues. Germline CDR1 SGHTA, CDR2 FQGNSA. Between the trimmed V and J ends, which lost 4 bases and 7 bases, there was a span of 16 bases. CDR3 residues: CASSSDTPVGGELFF. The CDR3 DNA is TGTGCCAGCAGCTCGGACACTCCGGTAGGCGGGGAGCTGTTTTTT.